This is a list of T cell receptor beta chains from one sample in a study of T cells in Graves' hyperthyroidism and ophthalmopathy. TCRdb re-called the multiplex PCR reads through MiXCR, storing one row per CDR3 protein. The repertoire holds a few hundred thousand distinct CDR3 sequences, with approximately 14% as singletons. The specimen was blood. The receptors stem from a woman aged 30 to 39 with Graves' hyperthyroidism. Each CDR3 is given with its conserved first and last residue. D genes are given only for firm matches. Expanded clones are given a class, and other clones once, few, many or no size at all.

v_gene: TRBV7-9; abundance: NA; d_gene: TRBD1; j_gene: TRBJ1-5; CDR3nt: TGTGCCAGCAGCCCCAGTGGACAGGGGGCCATTAAACTTAGCAATCAGCCCCAGCATTTT; CDR3aa: CASSPSGQGAIKLSNQPQHF
v_gene: TRBV5-1; abundance: many; d_gene: NA; j_gene: TRBJ2-3; CDR3nt: TGCGCCAGCAGCTTTTCCGCCGGGACCCGGTTCGATGGTACGCAGTATTTT; CDR3aa: CASSFSAGTRFDGTQYF
v_gene: TRBV20-1; abundance: NA; d_gene: NA; j_gene: TRBJ2-5; CDR3nt: TGCAGCGGCGGGGTGTGGGAAGGGGGGGAGACCCAGTACTTC; CDR3aa: CSGGVWEGGETQYF
v_gene: TRBV28; abundance: few; d_gene: NA; j_gene: TRBJ2-7; CDR3nt: TGTGCCAGCAGTTTTTTGGGGCTTGAGCAGTACTTC; CDR3aa: CASSFLGLEQYF
v_gene: TRBV3-1; abundance: few; d_gene: NA; j_gene: TRBJ1-6; CDR3nt: TGTGCCAGCAGCCAAGAGGGGGACTCTATTCTAAGTTCACCCCTCCACTTT; CDR3aa: CASSQEGDSILSSPLHF
v_gene: TRBV7-9; abundance: few; d_gene: NA; j_gene: TRBJ1-3; CDR3nt: TGTGCCAGCAGCGAAGTAGATCCCGGGCAAGAAAACACCATATATTTT; CDR3aa: CASSEVDPGQENTIYF
v_gene: TRBV5-1; abundance: many; d_gene: TRBD1; j_gene: TRBJ2-7; CDR3nt: TGCGCCAGCAGCTTGGGGACAGGGGGCGCGGACGAGCAGTACTTC; CDR3aa: CASSLGTGGADEQYF
v_gene: TRBV6-1; abundance: few; d_gene: NA; j_gene: TRBJ1-2; CDR3nt: TGTGCCAGCAGTAACGACAGAAGGGGCTATGGCTACACCTTC; CDR3aa: CASSNDRRGYGYTF
v_gene: TRBV6-1; abundance: many; d_gene: NA; j_gene: TRBJ2-5; CDR3nt: TGTGCCAGCAGTCAATTAAAGACAGGGGCGGCTAGCGGACAAGGGGAGGAAGAGACCCAGTACTTC; CDR3aa: CASSQLKTGAASGQGEEETQYF
v_gene: TRBV20-1; abundance: many; d_gene: TRBD2; j_gene: TRBJ2-7; CDR3nt: TGCAGTGCTAGAGATCTTAGGACTAGCGGGACCTACGAGCAGTACTTC; CDR3aa: CSARDLRTSGTYEQYF
v_gene: TRBV28; abundance: many; d_gene: TRBD2; j_gene: TRBJ2-7; CDR3nt: TGTGCCAGCAGGGCGGGAGGTTCCTACGAGCAGTACTTC; CDR3aa: CASRAGGSYEQYF
v_gene: TRBV29-1; abundance: NA; d_gene: NA; j_gene: TRBJ2-3; CDR3nt: TGCAGCGCTGGTACCCCTAGCACAGATACGCAGTATTTT; CDR3aa: CSAGTPSTDTQYF
v_gene: TRBV19; abundance: few; d_gene: TRBD2; j_gene: TRBJ2-1; CDR3nt: TGTGCCACCAGATGGGGGACTAGCTCCAATGAGCAGTTCTTC; CDR3aa: CATRWGTSSNEQFF
v_gene: TRBV12-3/TRBV12-4; abundance: many; d_gene: TRBD1; j_gene: TRBJ2-7; CDR3nt: TGTGCCAGTTCGGGGACAGGGGGCCACGAGCAGTACTTC; CDR3aa: CASSGTGGHEQYF
v_gene: TRBV19; abundance: few; d_gene: TRBD1; j_gene: TRBJ1-1; CDR3nt: TGTGCCAGTATTAGGGGACAGATGAACACTGAAGCTTTCTTT; CDR3aa: CASIRGQMNTEAFF
v_gene: TRBV27; abundance: few; d_gene: NA; j_gene: TRBJ1-1; CDR3nt: TGTGCCAGCAGGTATAGCTCTAACACTGAAGCTTTCTTT; CDR3aa: CASRYSSNTEAFF
v_gene: TRBV25-1; abundance: NA; d_gene: NA; j_gene: TRBJ2-3; CDR3nt: TGTGCCAGCAGTGCGAGTTTGCAGGACACAGATACGCAGTATTTT; CDR3aa: CASSASLQDTDTQYF
v_gene: TRBV28; abundance: many; d_gene: TRBD1; j_gene: TRBJ1-5; CDR3nt: TGTGCCAGCGGGGGGACAGGGGCCGTCGGGGCTCAGCCCCAGCATTTT; CDR3aa: CASGGTGAVGAQPQHF
v_gene: TRBV7-2; abundance: many; d_gene: TRBD1; j_gene: TRBJ1-2; CDR3nt: TGTGCCAGCAGCTTACGGTTTTGGGACAGCTCCTATGGCTACACCTTC; CDR3aa: CASSLRFWDSSYGYTF
v_gene: TRBV5-1; abundance: few; d_gene: TRBD1; j_gene: TRBJ2-7; CDR3nt: TGCGCCAGCAGCTCGGAGAAGACAGGGGATGAGCAGTACTTC; CDR3aa: CASSSEKTGDEQYF
v_gene: TRBV7-9; abundance: NA; d_gene: NA; j_gene: TRBJ2-7; CDR3nt: TGTGCCAGCAGCGAACCTTCCTCCGGCGAGCAGTACTTC; CDR3aa: CASSEPSSGEQYF
v_gene: TRBV19; abundance: once; d_gene: NA; j_gene: TRBJ2-1; CDR3nt: TGTGCCAGTAGTAAAGAGGGGAGCTCCTACAATGAGCAGTTCTTC; CDR3aa: CASSKEGSSYNEQFF
v_gene: TRBV30; abundance: many; d_gene: TRBD1; j_gene: TRBJ2-7; CDR3nt: TGTGCCTGGAGTACCGGGACAGGCTACGAGCAGTACTTC; CDR3aa: CAWSTGTGYEQYF
v_gene: TRBV12-3/TRBV12-4; abundance: NA; d_gene: NA; j_gene: TRBJ1-6; CDR3nt: TGTGCCAGCAGTTTGCTCTCCTATAATTCACCCCTCCACTTT; CDR3aa: CASSLLSYNSPLHF
v_gene: TRBV18; abundance: NA; d_gene: NA; j_gene: TRBJ2-7; CDR3nt: TGTGCCAGCTCACAAGGGACCTCCGTAGATTACGAGCAGTACTTC; CDR3aa: CASSQGTSVDYEQYF
v_gene: TRBV9; abundance: NA; d_gene: TRBD2; j_gene: TRBJ2-1; CDR3nt: TGTGCCAGCAGCGTAGCTTTGCGGGAGCGCAACAATGAGCAGTTCTTC; CDR3aa: CASSVALRERNNEQFF
v_gene: TRBV6-1; abundance: few; d_gene: NA; j_gene: TRBJ2-2; CDR3nt: TGTGCCAGCATTCTCTCGTACGCCGGGGAGCTGTTTTTT; CDR3aa: CASILSYAGELFF
v_gene: TRBV5-1; abundance: many; d_gene: TRBD2; j_gene: TRBJ2-2; CDR3nt: TGCGCCAGCAGACCGACTAGCGGGAACACCGGGGAGCTGTTTTTT; CDR3aa: CASRPTSGNTGELFF
v_gene: TRBV3-1; abundance: few; d_gene: TRBD2; j_gene: TRBJ2-3; CDR3nt: TGTGCCAGCAGCTTTTTCCTAGCGGGAGCAGGGGATACGCAGTATTTT; CDR3aa: CASSFFLAGAGDTQYF